This T cell receptor (beta chain) was documented in a study of T cell repertoires in cytomegalovirus infection. MiXCR, applied by TCRdb to the reads, yields one record per CDR3 protein. The sample includes 340,000 or so distinct CDR3 sequences, around 25% of them seen just once. A few counts support this clonotype. Its antigen remains unidentified. The V end lost 3 bases, the J end lost 1 base, and 12 bases lay between the germline ends. This CDR3 is built from 16 residues. The germline V gene has CDR1 ENHRY and CDR2 SYGVKD. Sequencing was performed on cultured PBMCs, taken from culture after CMV antigen stimulation. The V call is TRBV10-3, the J call TRBJ2-2; maybe TRBD2 (6 bases). The receptor comes from a human donor in good health (CMV status not recorded). Some clones in this sample may be carry-over from other donors' samples. As DNA, the CDR3 is TGTGCCATCAGTGACCCGGGACTGGGGAACACCGGGGAGCTGTTTTTT. Encoded protein: CAISDPGLGNTGELFF.